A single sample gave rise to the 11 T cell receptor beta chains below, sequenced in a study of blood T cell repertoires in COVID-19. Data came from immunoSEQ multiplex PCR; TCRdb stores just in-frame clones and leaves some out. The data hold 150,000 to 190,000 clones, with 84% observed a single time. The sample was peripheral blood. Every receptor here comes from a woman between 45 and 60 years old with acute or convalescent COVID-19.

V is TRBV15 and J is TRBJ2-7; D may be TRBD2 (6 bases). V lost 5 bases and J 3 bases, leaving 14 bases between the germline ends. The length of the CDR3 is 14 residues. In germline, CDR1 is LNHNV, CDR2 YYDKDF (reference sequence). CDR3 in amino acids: CATSPGGGLYEQYF. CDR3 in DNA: TGTGCCACCAGCCCCGGGGGAGGCCTCTACGAGCAGTACTTC.

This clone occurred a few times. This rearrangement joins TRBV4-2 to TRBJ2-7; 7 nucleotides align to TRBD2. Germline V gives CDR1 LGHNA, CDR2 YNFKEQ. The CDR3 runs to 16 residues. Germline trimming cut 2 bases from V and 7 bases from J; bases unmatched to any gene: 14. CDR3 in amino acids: CASSQPLTGGSEEQYF. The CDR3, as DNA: TGTGCCAGCAGCCAACCTCTCACGGGGGGATCTGAGGAGCAGTACTTC.

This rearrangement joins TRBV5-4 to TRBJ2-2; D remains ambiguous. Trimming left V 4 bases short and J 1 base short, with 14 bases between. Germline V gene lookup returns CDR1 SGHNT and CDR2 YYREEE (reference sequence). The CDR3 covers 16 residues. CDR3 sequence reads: CASSPTRLMNTGELFF. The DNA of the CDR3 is TGTGCCAGCAGCCCTACCCGACTCATGAACACCGGGGAGCTGTTTTTT.

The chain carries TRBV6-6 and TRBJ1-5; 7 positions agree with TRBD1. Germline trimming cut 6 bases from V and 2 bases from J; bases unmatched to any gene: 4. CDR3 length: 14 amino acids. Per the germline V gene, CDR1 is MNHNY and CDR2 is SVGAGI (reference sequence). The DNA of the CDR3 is TGTGCCAGCAGGACAGGGTCGGGCAATCAGCCCCAGCATTTT. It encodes CASRTGSGNQPQHF.

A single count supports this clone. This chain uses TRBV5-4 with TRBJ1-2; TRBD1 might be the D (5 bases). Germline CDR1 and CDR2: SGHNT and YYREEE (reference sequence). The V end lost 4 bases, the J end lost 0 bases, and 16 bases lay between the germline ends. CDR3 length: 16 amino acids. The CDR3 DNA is TGTGCCAGCAGCCTCGGACACCCCGTAGCTAACTATGGCTACACCTTC. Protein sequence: CASSLGHPVANYGYTF. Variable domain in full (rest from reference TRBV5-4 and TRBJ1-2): ETGVTQSPTHLIKTRGQQVTLRCSSQSGHNTVSWYQQALGQGPQFIFQYYREEENGRGNFPPRFSGLQFPNYSSELNVNALELDDSALYLCASSLGHPVANYGYTFGSGTRLTVV.

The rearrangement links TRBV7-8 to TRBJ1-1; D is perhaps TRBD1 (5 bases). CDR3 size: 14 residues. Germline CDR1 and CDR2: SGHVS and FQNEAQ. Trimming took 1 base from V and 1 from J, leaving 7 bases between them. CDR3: CASSLVGGNTEAFF. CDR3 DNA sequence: TGTGCCAGCAGCTTAGTCGGGGGGAACACTGAAGCTTTCTTT.

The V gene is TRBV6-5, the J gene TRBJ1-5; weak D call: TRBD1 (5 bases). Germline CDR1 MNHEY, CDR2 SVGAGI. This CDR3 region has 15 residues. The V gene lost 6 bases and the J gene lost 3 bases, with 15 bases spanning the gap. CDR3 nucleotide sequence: TGTGCCAGCAGCCGACGTGGGGGGTACAATCAGCCCCAGCATTTT. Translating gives CASSRRGGYNQPQHF.

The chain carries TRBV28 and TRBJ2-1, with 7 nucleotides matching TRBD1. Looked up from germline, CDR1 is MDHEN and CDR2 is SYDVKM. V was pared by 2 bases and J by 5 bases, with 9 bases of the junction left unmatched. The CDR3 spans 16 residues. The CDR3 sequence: CASSLRRQGFNNEQFF. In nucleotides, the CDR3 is TGTGCCAGCAGTTTAAGGCGACAGGGTTTTAACAATGAGCAGTTCTTC.

CDR3 in DNA: TGCGCCAGCAGCCAAGCCCTTGGGAGGGGCCAGTATGGCTACACCTTC. Translation: CASSQALGRGQYGYTF. The chain recombines TRBV4-1 with TRBJ1-2; TRBD1 is a possible D gene (5 bases). Germline V gene sequence: CDR1 MGHRA, CDR2 YSYEKL. V dropped 1 base and J dropped 5 bases, with 17 bases sitting between them. The CDR3 spans 16 residues.

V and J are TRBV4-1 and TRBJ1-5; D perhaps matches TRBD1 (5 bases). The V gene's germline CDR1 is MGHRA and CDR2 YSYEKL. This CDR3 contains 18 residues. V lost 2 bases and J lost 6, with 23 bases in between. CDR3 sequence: CASSQLMGGGHVTQPQHF. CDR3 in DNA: TGCGCCAGCAGCCAATTAATGGGGGGTGGACATGTGACTCAGCCCCAGCATTTT.

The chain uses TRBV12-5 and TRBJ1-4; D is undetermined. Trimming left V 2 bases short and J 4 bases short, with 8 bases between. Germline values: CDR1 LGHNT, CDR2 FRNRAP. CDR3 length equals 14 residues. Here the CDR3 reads CASGLIGVNEKLFF. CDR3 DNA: TGTGCTAGTGGTTTGATCGGAGTTAATGAAAAACTGTTTTTT. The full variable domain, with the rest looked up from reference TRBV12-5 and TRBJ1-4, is DARVTQTPRHKVTEMGQEVTMRCQPILGHNTVFWYRQTMMQGLELLAYFRNRAPLDDSGMPKDRFSAEMPDATLATLKIQPSEPRDSAVYFCASGLIGVNEKLFFGSGTQLSVL.